This TCR beta chain was recorded in a study of T cell responses to AZD1222 COVID-19 vaccine. Worth noting for this clone: Its antigen is unknown.

The data were produced by immunoSEQ multiplex PCR, yet TCRdb's version contains in-frame clones alone and is incomplete. The top ten clones hold under 4.5% of a sample with 120,000 or so clones, approximately 90% of them seen once. Study findings and constraints: Among those given AZD1222, only six were seropositive at baseline. Repertoire sampling occurred only after the peak T cell response.

V was shortened by 3 bases and J by 0 bases, with 11 bases between the two germline ends. CDR3 size: 16 residues. CDR1 and CDR2 from the germline V gene are LGHDT and YNNKEL (reference sequence). V is TRBV3-1 (or the pseudogene TRBV3-2) and J is TRBJ1-4; D ambiguous. This receptor was obtained from an adult who received the MenACWY meningococcal vaccine as a control. The starting material was peripheral blood, obtained 28 days after the second dose of the MenACWY control vaccine. The chain's CDR3 is CASSHRSPATNEKLFF. For the CDR3, the DNA is TGTGCCAGCAGCCATCGGAGCCCGGCAACTAATGAAAAACTGTTTTTT.